This TCR beta chain was identified during a study of shared T cell receptors in the human thymus. TCRdb's copy holds only in-frame clones and misses some; the assay was immunoSEQ multiplex PCR. The sample records approximately 730,000 clones, approximately 85% being singletons. V lost 1 base and J lost 4; bases outside the gene matches: 4. Looked up from germline, CDR1 is MNHEY and CDR2 is SMNVEV (reference sequence). The CDR3 runs 17 residues. The sample was also reused in another study, on human thymus T cells.

The V call is TRBV27, the J call TRBJ2-1; 13 bases agree with TRBD2. The source is a girl in the first two years of life with a congenital heart defect. The specimen sequenced was thymocytes. The CDR3: CASSLLTSGGIYNEQFF. The CDR3 bases are TGTGCCAGCAGTTTATTGACTAGCGGGGGGATTTACAATGAGCAGTTCTTC.